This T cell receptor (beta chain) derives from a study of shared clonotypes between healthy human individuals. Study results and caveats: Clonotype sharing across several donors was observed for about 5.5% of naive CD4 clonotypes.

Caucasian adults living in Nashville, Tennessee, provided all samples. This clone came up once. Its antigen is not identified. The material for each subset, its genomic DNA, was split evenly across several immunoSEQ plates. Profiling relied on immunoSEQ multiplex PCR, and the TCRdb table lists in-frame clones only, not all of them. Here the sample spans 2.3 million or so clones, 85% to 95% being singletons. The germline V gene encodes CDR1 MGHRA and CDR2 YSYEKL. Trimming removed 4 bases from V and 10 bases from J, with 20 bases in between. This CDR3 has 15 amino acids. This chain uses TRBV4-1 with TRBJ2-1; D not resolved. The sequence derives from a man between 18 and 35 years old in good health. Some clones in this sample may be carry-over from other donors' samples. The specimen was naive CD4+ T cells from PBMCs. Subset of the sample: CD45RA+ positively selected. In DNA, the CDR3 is TGCGCCAGCAGCCTCACGCACCCGTCCCCGAGGGAGCAGTTCTTC. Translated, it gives CASSLTHPSPREQFF.